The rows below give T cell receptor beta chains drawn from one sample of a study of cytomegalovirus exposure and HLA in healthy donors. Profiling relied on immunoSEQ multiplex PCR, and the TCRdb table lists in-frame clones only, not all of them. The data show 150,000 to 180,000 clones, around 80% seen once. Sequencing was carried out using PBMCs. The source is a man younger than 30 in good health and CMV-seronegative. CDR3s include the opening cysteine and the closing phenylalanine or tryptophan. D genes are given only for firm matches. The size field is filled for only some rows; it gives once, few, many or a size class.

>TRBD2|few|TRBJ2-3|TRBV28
CASSVGAVPGGQYF
TGTGCCAGCAGCGTAGGGGCAGTTCCGGGAGGGCAGTATTTT
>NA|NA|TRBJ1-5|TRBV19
CASSIVGVGNQPQHF
TGTGCCAGTAGTATAGTAGGGGTCGGCAATCAGCCCCAGCATTTT
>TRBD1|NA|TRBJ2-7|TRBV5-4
CASSRRDRVYEQYF
TGTGCCAGCAGCCGAAGGGACAGAGTCTACGAGCAGTACTTC
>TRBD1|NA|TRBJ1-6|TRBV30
CAWSTGGAENSPLHF
TGTGCCTGGAGTACAGGGGGCGCAGAAAATTCACCCCTCCACTTT
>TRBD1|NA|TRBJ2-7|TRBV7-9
CASSFTGQGTEYF
TGTGCCAGCAGCTTCACCGGACAGGGGACGGAGTACTTC
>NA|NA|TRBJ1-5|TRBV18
CASSPGANQPQHF
TGTGCCAGCTCCCCTGGGGCGAATCAGCCCCAGCATTTT
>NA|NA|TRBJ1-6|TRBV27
CASSPRGPARAPLHF
TGTGCCAGCAGTCCCCGGGGTCCCGCGCGGGCACCCCTCCACTTT
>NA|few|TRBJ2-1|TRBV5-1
CASSLDQGEQFF
TGCGCCAGCAGCTTGGATCAGGGGGAGCAGTTCTTC
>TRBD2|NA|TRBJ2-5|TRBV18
CASSPTSGSLGETQYF
TGTGCCAGCTCACCGACTAGCGGGAGTTTGGGGGAGACCCAGTACTTC
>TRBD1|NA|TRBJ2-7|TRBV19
CASSPGTGNYEQYF
TGTGCCAGTAGCCCCGGGACAGGGAACTACGAGCAGTACTTC
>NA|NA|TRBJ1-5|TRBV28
CASRDVRGSQPQHF
TGTGCCAGCCGTGACGTGAGGGGGAGTCAGCCCCAGCATTTT
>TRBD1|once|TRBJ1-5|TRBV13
CASSRGTGVGQPQHF
TGTGCCAGCAGCCGCGGGACAGGGGTTGGTCAGCCCCAGCATTTT
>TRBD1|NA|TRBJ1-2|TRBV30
CAWSGAGGSYGYTF
TGTGCCTGGAGCGGGGCAGGGGGCAGCTATGGCTACACCTTC
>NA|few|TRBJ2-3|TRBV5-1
CASSTGTDTQYF
TGCGCCAGTTCAACGGGAACAGATACGCAGTATTTT
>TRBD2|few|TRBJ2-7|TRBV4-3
CASSQDRDYYPEQYF
TGCGCCAGCAGCCAAGACCGGGACTATTATCCCGAGCAGTACTTC
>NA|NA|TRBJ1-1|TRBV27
CASSSRTGGNTEAFF
TGTGCCAGCAGTTCTCGGACGGGAGGGAACACTGAAGCTTTCTTT
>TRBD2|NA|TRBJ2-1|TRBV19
CASSILAGYNEQFF
TGTGCCAGTAGTATTCTAGCGGGGTACAATGAGCAGTTCTTC
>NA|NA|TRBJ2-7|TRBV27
CASSPGTPSKEQYF
TGTGCCAGCAGTCCCGGGACACCTAGTAAAGAGCAGTACTTC
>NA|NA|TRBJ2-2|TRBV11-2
CASSFGAGELFF
TGTGCCAGCAGCTTCGGTGCCGGGGAGCTGTTTTTT
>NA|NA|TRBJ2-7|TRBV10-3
CAISDGSSYEQYF
TGTGCCATCAGTGATGGGAGCTCCTACGAGCAGTACTTC
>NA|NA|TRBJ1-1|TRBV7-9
CASSLEQGWTEAFF
TGTGCCAGCAGCTTAGAACAGGGATGGACTGAAGCTTTCTTT
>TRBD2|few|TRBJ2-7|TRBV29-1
CSVLTSGSSYEQYF
TGCAGCGTGTTAACTAGCGGGAGCTCCTACGAGCAGTACTTC
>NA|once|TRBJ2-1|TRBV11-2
CASSFGLADEQFF
TGTGCCAGCAGCTTCGGCCTTGCGGATGAGCAGTTCTTC
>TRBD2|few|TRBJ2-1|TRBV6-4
CATATSGDRNEQFF
TGTGCCACCGCCACTAGCGGGGACCGCAATGAGCAGTTCTTC
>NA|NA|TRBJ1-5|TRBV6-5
CASSSGERNQPQHF
TGTGCCAGCAGTTCAGGGGAGAGAAATCAGCCCCAGCATTTT
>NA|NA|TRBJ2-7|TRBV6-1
CASSEVRGLQYF
TGTGCCAGCAGTGAAGTAAGGGGACTGCAGTACTTC
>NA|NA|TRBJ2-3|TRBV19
CASSIRTNTDTQYF
TGTGCCAGTAGTATTCGCACAAACACAGATACGCAGTATTTT
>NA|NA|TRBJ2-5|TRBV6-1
CASSELPGQETQYF
TGTGCCAGCAGTGAACTTCCAGGGCAAGAGACCCAGTACTTC
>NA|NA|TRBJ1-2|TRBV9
CASTKRGLFYGYTF
TGTGCCAGCACCAAGAGGGGACTTTTCTATGGCTACACCTTC
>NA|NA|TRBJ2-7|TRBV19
CATTSGDRSYEQYF
TGTGCCACCACCTCGGGGGACAGATCCTACGAGCAGTACTTC
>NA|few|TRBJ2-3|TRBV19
CASSIGGTDTQYF
TGTGCCAGTAGTATTGGGGGGACGGATACGCAGTATTTT
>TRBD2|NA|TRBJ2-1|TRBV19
CASSPFWGLGSEAWSNEQFF
TGTGCCAGTAGCCCTTTTTGGGGACTAGGCAGTGAGGCGTGGAGCAATGAGCAGTTCTTC
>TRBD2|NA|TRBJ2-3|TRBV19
CASSNRLAGEDTQYF
TGTGCCAGTAGTAATCGACTAGCGGGAGAAGATACGCAGTATTTT
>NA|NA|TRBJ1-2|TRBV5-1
CASSFGQTNYGYTF
TGCGCCAGCAGCTTCGGACAGACTAACTATGGCTACACCTTC
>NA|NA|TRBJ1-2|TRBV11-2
CASSLDLEGDGYTF
TGTGCCAGCAGCTTAGATTTAGAGGGGGATGGCTACACCTTC
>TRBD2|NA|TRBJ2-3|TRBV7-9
CASSLGGGGADTQYF
TGTGCCAGCAGCTTAGGGGGCGGGGGGGCAGATACGCAGTATTTT
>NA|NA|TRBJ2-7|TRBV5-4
CASSLAGHNEQYF
TGTGCCAGCAGCTTGGCGGGACACAACGAGCAGTACTTC
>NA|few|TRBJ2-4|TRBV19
CASSIGLGSQGNIQYF
TGTGCCAGTAGTATCGGGTTGGGGTCCCAGGGGAACATTCAGTACTTC
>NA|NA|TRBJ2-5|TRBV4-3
CASSQTLGETQYF
TGCGCCAGCAGCCAGACATTAGGAGAGACCCAGTACTTC
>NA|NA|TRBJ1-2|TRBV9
CASSVATPALGYGYTF
TGTGCCAGCAGCGTAGCCACGCCGGCTCTAGGCTATGGCTACACCTTC
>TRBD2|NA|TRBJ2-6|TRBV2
CASIWEGGGANVLTF
TGTGCCAGCATTTGGGAGGGAGGTGGGGCCAACGTCCTGACTTTC
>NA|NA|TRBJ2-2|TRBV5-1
CASRAGSRLNTGELFF
TGCGCCAGCAGGGCGGGCTCGCGACTTAACACCGGGGAGCTGTTTTTT
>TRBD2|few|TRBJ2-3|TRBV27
CASSLLAWGDTQYF
TGTGCCAGCAGCCTACTAGCGTGGGGGGATACGCAGTATTTT
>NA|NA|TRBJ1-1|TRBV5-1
CASSLRRAFENTEAFF
TGCGCCAGCAGCTTAAGGCGGGCATTCGAGAACACTGAAGCTTTCTTT
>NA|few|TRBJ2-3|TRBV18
CASSPPTGGADTQYF
TGTGCCAGCTCACCACCAACAGGGGGGGCAGATACGCAGTATTTT
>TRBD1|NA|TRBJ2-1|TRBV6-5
CASSLGQAPYNEQFF
TGTGCCAGCAGTTTGGGACAGGCGCCCTACAATGAGCAGTTCTTC
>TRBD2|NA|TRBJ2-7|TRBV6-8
CASRNCRDRATSGSREQYF
TGTGCCAGCAGAAATTGCCGGGACAGGGCAACTAGCGGGAGTCGCGAGCAGTACTTC
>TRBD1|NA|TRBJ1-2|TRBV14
CASSQQGASGYTF
TGTGCCAGCAGCCAGCAGGGGGCCAGTGGCTACACCTTC
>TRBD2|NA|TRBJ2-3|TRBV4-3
CASSQDPGVAGGTDTQYF
TGCGCCAGCAGCCAAGATCCGGGGGTAGCGGGAGGAACAGATACGCAGTATTTT
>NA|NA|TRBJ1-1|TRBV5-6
CASSFYMTTNTEAFF
TGTGCCAGCAGCTTTTACATGACAACGAACACTGAAGCTTTCTTT
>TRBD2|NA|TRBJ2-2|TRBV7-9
CASSLRGSGVRTGELFF
TGTGCCAGCAGCTTACGTGGTAGCGGGGTGAGAACCGGGGAGCTGTTTTTT
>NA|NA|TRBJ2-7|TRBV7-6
CASSATPDFYEQYF
TGTGCCAGCAGCGCAACCCCGGACTTCTACGAGCAGTACTTC
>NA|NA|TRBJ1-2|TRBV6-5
CASSESGGYGYTF
TGTGCCAGCAGTGAGTCCGGCGGCTATGGCTACACCTTC
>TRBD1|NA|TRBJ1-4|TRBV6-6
CASSYQPDRGREKLFF
TGTGCCAGCAGTTACCAACCAGACAGGGGGCGGGAAAAACTGTTTTTT